This note documents a single TCR beta chain sequence. Its matching antigen is unknown. The read halts 3 residues ahead of the CDR3 end, with the missing end drawn from the germline J gene. This sample was included in a study of T cells in women clearing cervical HPV infection. Broader study findings: Cases and controls were distinguished at AUC 0.83 by richness and V genes.

Only in-frame clones appear in the TCRdb table, and some are missing; sequencing was by immunoSEQ multiplex PCR. The repertoire table contains about 26,000 clones. The CDR3 sequence is 12 residues long. Germline V gene data show CDR1 as SNHLY and CDR2 as FYNNEI. The specimen was blood buffy coat. The TCR originated in a woman between 18 and 70 years old with a cervical HPV16 infection that either progressed to CIN3+ or cleared (not recorded which). This chain joins TRBV2 and TRBJ2-4, with a possible D match to TRBD1 (6 bases). The CDR3 bases that were read are TGTGCCAGCAGTGCCGGCACAGGGTAT. It encodes CASSAGTGY. The full-length CDR3 reads as CASSAGTGYQYF.